These 27 T cell receptor beta chains share one sample of origin, sequenced in a study of T-cell memory formation after mild COVID-19. TCRdb used MiXCR to reprocess the 5' RACE reads, holding one entry per CDR3 protein. The sample consists of roughly 350,000 distinct CDR3 sequences, around 21% of them appearing once. What was sequenced was PBMCs or a T cell subset sorted from them (not recorded which). The receptor source for this set is an adult woman who had mild COVID-19 (a few samples of this study predate the infection). Cell type and time point are not known.

This clonotype was detected only a few times. This rearrangement joins TRBV9 to TRBJ2-7, with 13 nucleotides matching TRBD2. The germline V gene encodes CDR1 SGDLS and CDR2 YYNGEE. Trimming removed 0 bases from V and 4 bases from J; junction bases left unmatched: 1. This CDR3 spans 15 amino acids. The CDR3 loop is CASSVGTSGGYEQYF. The CDR3 nucleotides are TGTGCCAGCAGCGTAGGGACTAGCGGGGGTTACGAGCAGTACTTC.

The chain combines TRBV7-3 with TRBJ1-1, with a possible D match to TRBD1 (6 bases). This CDR3 region has 15 residues. V dropped 4 bases and J dropped 4 bases, with 16 bases sitting between them. Germline CDR1 and CDR2: SGHTA and FQGTGA. In DNA, the CDR3 is TGTGCCAGCAGCTCCAACAAGGGGGGAGGCACTGAAGCTTTCTTT. This translates into CASSSNKGGGTEAFF. Looking up the rest from reference TRBV7-3 and TRBJ1-1 gives the full variable domain: GAGVSQTPSNKVTEKGKYVELRCDPISGHTALYWYRQSLGQGPEFLIYFQGTGAADDSGLPNDRFFAVRPEGSVSTLKIQRTERGDSAVYLCASSSNKGGGTEAFFGQGTRLTVV.

In its sample, this clonotype was seen many times. The chain uses TRBV18 and TRBJ2-6; D not certain. The CDR3 length is 14 residues. Germline-derived CDR1 and CDR2 are KGHSH and LQKENI. Trimming removed 8 bases at V and 0 bases at J, with 8 bases between. The CDR3 loop reads CASSPPSGANVLTF. The CDR3 DNA reads as TGTGCCAGCAGCCCCCCCTCTGGGGCCAACGTCCTGACTTTC.

The genes are TRBV7-9 and TRBJ2-3; D not certain. Germline CDR1 is SEHNR and CDR2 is FQNEAQ (reference sequence). The V and J ends lost 0 bases and 8 bases respectively, with 9 bases between them. The CDR3 is 13 residues long. The CDR3 DNA reads TGTGCCAGCAGCTTAGCTGCGGCAGGTACGCAGTATTTT. This gives the protein CASSLAAAGTQYF.

This clonotype was detected only a few times. The chain carries TRBV2 and TRBJ1-1; 7 bases fit TRBD1. Germline trimming cut 4 bases from V and 1 base from J; bases unmatched to any gene: 9. Germline values: CDR1 SNHLY, CDR2 FYNNEI. The CDR3 runs 16 residues. The CDR3 DNA reads as TGTGCCAGCAGTGTAAGATCGGGACAGTCGAACACTGAAGCTTTCTTT. Its protein product is CASSVRSGQSNTEAFF.

In this sample, this clonotype turned up a few times. V gene TRBV18 combines with J gene TRBJ2-2; no clear D. V lost 3 bases and J lost 8, with 10 bases in between. The CDR3 length is 13 residues. Germline V gene lookup returns CDR1 KGHSH and CDR2 LQKENI. CDR3: CASSPAGEGELFF. CDR3 sequence (DNA): TGTGCCAGCTCACCGGCCGGAGAGGGGGAGCTGTTTTTT.

This clonotype was seen at least ten times. The rearrangement joins TRBV7-6 to TRBJ2-1; D gene ambiguous. The germline V gene encodes CDR1 SGHVS and CDR2 FNYEAQ. The CDR3 has 11 amino acids. Trimming stripped 5 bases from V and 4 bases from J, with 3 bases between. Here the CDR3 DNA reads TGTGCCAGCAGCGTGTACAATGAGCAGTTCTTC. Encoded protein: CASSVYNEQFF.

This chain uses TRBV4-1 with TRBJ2-7, with 9 bases lining up with TRBD1. The germline CDR1 and CDR2 sequences are MGHRA and YSYEKL. The CDR3 is 16 residues long. V shed 3 bases and J 2 bases; nucleotides not matched to a gene: 8. The chain's CDR3 is CASSQAGTGNPYEQYF. The CDR3 nucleotides are TGCGCCAGCAGCCAGGCCGGGACAGGGAACCCCTACGAGCAGTACTTC.

This chain uses TRBV6-1 with TRBJ2-1, with 8 bases that match TRBD2. The germline V gene has CDR1 MNHNS and CDR2 SASEGT. The CDR3 has 16 residues. Trimming removed 3 bases from V and 2 bases from J; junction bases left unmatched: 6. As DNA, the CDR3 is TGTGCCAGCAGTGACCGGACTAGCAGAGCCTACAATGAGCAGTTCTTC. This sequence encodes CASSDRTSRAYNEQFF.

V is TRBV9 and J is TRBJ1-2, with D unclear. The CDR3 consists of 11 residues. Germline V CDR1 and CDR2: SGDLS, YYNGEE. Trimming took off 3 bases at V and 3 bases at J, with 3 bases between the two ends. The CDR3 sequence is CASSADYGYTF. CDR3 DNA sequence: TGTGCCAGCAGCGCCGACTATGGCTACACCTTC. The complete variable domain, with remaining parts taken from reference TRBV9 and TRBJ1-2, reads DSGVTQTPKHLITATGQRVTLRCSPRSGDLSVYWYQQSLDQGLQFLIQYYNGEERAKGNILERFSAQQFPDLHSELNLSSLELGDSALYFCASSADYGYTFGSGTRLTVV.

The chain combines TRBV10-3 with TRBJ1-5; no reliable D call. The germline gives CDR1 ENHRY, CDR2 SYGVKD. The CDR3 has 17 amino acids. Trimming took 2 bases from V and 4 from J, leaving 18 bases between them. DNA for the CDR3: TGTGCCATCAGTGAGGGGGAAAGCTCTTCGGGGAATCAGCCCCAGCATTTT. Its protein product is CAISEGESSSGNQPQHF.

Ten or more counts support this clonotype. The J gene is TRBJ2-3, the V gene TRBV7-9, with D perhaps TRBD1 or TRBD2 (5 bases each). The germline gives CDR1 SEHNR, CDR2 FQNEAQ (reference sequence). The CDR3 is 14 residues long. V was trimmed by 1 base and J by 8 bases, leaving 13 bases between them. The CDR3 coding sequence is TGTGCCAGCAGCTTAGTGACCGGGACCCCTACGCAGTATTTT. This encodes CASSLVTGTPTQYF.

The chain combines TRBV3-1 with TRBJ1-6, with D tentatively TRBD1 (5 bases). The CDR3 contains 15 residues. The germline CDR1 and CDR2 sequences are LGHDT and YNNKEL (reference sequence). V lost 1 base and J 6 bases, leaving 10 bases between the germline ends. CDR3 nucleotides: TGTGCCAGCAGCCAAGTGGTGAGGGGTAATTCACCCCTCCACTTT. Translated: CASSQVVRGNSPLHF.

V gene TRBV7-7 combines with J gene TRBJ2-3; D unclear. This CDR3 is built from 15 residues. The germline V and J ends were trimmed by 5 bases and 2 bases, with 14 bases remaining between them. Germline CDR1 SSHAT, CDR2 FNYEAQ (reference sequence). Here the CDR3 DNA reads TGTGCCAGCAGCCACACTGACGGGTCCACAGATACGCAGTATTTT. Its translation is CASSHTDGSTDTQYF.

The rearrangement uses TRBV5-1 and TRBJ2-3; D is unclear. The germline V gene encodes CDR1 SGHRS and CDR2 YFSETQ. Trimming removed 4 bases from V and 5 bases from J, with 14 bases in between. This CDR3 has 14 amino acids. The CDR3 DNA sequence: TGCGCCAGCAGCCCTAGGACCGTGTTAGATACGCAGTATTTT. Translating gives CASSPRTVLDTQYF.

The chain couples TRBV29-1 to TRBJ2-7; possibly TRBD1 for D (5 bases). V was shortened by 4 bases and J by 5 bases, with 9 bases between the two germline ends. The germline CDR1 and CDR2 sequences are SQVTM and ANQGSEA. There are 11 residues in the CDR3. As DNA, the CDR3 is TGCAGCGTTGTTTGGGGCCACGAGCAGTACTTC. Protein: CSVVWGHEQYF.

The rearrangement links TRBV11-2 to TRBJ2-3, with a possible D match to TRBD2 (6 bases). Germline assignment: CDR1 SGHAT and CDR2 FQNNGV. V was trimmed by 6 bases and J by 2 bases, leaving 15 bases between them. The CDR3 is 15 residues long. CDR3 amino acids: CASRRLGISTDTQYF. The CDR3, as DNA: TGTGCCAGCAGAAGACTAGGGATCTCCACAGATACGCAGTATTTT.

This chain links TRBV20-1 with TRBJ1-2, with a weak D call TRBD1 (6 bases). This CDR3 spans 10 amino acids. The germline CDR1 and CDR2 sequences are DFQATT and SNEGSKA (reference sequence). CDR3 residues: CSNLGGYSTF. In DNA form, the CDR3 reads TGCAGCAACTTAGGGGGATATAGCACCTTC.

CDR3 DNA sequence: TGTGCCAGCAGCTTAGTACTCAGCTCCTACAATGAGCAGTTCTTC. It yields the protein CASSLVLSSYNEQFF. The chain employs TRBV7-2 and TRBJ2-1; D not resolved. Trimming left V 1 base short and J 0 bases short, with 7 bases between. The germline V gene encodes CDR1 SGHTA and CDR2 FQGNSA. CDR3 size: 15 residues. Full variable domain (remainder filled in from reference TRBV7-2 and TRBJ2-1): GAGVSQSPSNKVTEKGKDVELRCDPISGHTALYWYRQSLGQGLEFLIYFQGNSAPDKSGLPSDRFSAERTGGSVSTLTIQRTQQEDSAVYLCASSLVLSSYNEQFFGPGTRLTVL.

This clonotype has just a few counts. The V and J genes are TRBV30 and TRBJ1-1; D is undetermined. The CDR3 is 13 amino acids. V lost 3 bases and J lost 7, with 15 bases in between. The V gene's germline CDR1 is GTSNPN and CDR2 SVGIG (reference sequence). The CDR3 is CAWRALDFGEAFF. The DNA for the CDR3 is TGTGCCTGGAGGGCCCTGGACTTTGGTGAAGCTTTCTTT.

The V and J genes are TRBV7-9 and TRBJ1-6; no definite D call. Looked up from germline, CDR1 is SEHNR and CDR2 is FQNEAQ (reference sequence). Trimming removed 5 bases from V and 7 bases from J, with 12 bases in between. This CDR3 has 14 residues. In DNA, the CDR3 is TGTGCCAGCAGCCGGGAGGTTGGAAATTCACCCCTCCACTTT. It translates to CASSREVGNSPLHF.

This clonotype was picked up a small number of times. The V and J genes are TRBV12-3 or TRBV12-4 and TRBJ1-1; 9 positions match TRBD1. The CDR3 spans 13 residues. J was trimmed by 11 bases and V by 5 bases; bases with no gene match: 9. The CDR3 DNA is TGTGCCAGCAGTCCCAGGAGACAGGGGGGGGCTTTCTTT. Translation gives CASSPRRQGGAFF.

This rearrangement joins TRBV5-1 to TRBJ2-1; 9 nucleotides agree with TRBD2. The CDR3 is 16 amino acids. Germline V CDR1 and CDR2: SGHRS, YFSETQ. With 2 bases clipped from V and 5 bases from J, the junction kept 8 bases outside the gene matches. CDR3 sequence reads: CASSFETSGPNNEQFF. CDR3 DNA sequence: TGCGCCAGCAGCTTCGAGACTAGCGGACCAAACAATGAGCAGTTCTTC.

This clonotype was seen a few times. The V gene is TRBV12-3 or TRBV12-4, the J gene TRBJ1-5; possibly TRBD1 for D (5 bases). The CDR3 covers 16 residues. The V and J ends lost 1 base and 6 bases respectively, with 16 bases between them. As DNA, the CDR3 is TGTGCCAGCAGTTTAGGCCCCGGGGGAGGAGGTCAGCCCCAGCATTTT. Translation gives CASSLGPGGGGQPQHF.

V usage is TRBV7-9 and J usage is TRBJ2-3; 9 bases are a match to TRBD2. Unmatched junction bases numbered 6, after V lost 5 bases and J lost 0 bases. The CDR3 is 16 amino acids. Germline V gene sequence: CDR1 SEHNR, CDR2 FQNEAQ (reference sequence). CDR3: CASSPSSGESTDTQYF. The CDR3 nucleotides read TGTGCCAGCAGCCCCTCTAGCGGGGAAAGCACAGATACGCAGTATTTT.

The table lists this clonotype with a few counts. The chain couples TRBV7-9 to TRBJ2-7; 7 nucleotides match TRBD2. The CDR3 sequence is 15 residues long. V was clipped by 8 bases and J by 3 bases; unmatched bases: 13. The germline V gene has CDR1 SEHNR and CDR2 FQNEAQ (reference sequence). The CDR3: CASGYTGLEIYEQYF. The CDR3 DNA sequence: TGTGCCAGCGGATACACCGGACTAGAAATCTACGAGCAGTACTTC.

The rearrangement links TRBV6-2 or TRBV6-3 to TRBJ1-1; no clear D gene. Germline V gene data show CDR1 as MNHEY and CDR2 as SVGEGT. The CDR3 runs 13 residues. With 6 bases removed from V and 4 bases from J, the gap between germline ends came to 12 bases. Written as DNA, the CDR3 is TGTGCCAGCAGCCTTGGGTTCCTCACTGAAGCTTTCTTT. Protein product: CASSLGFLTEAFF.